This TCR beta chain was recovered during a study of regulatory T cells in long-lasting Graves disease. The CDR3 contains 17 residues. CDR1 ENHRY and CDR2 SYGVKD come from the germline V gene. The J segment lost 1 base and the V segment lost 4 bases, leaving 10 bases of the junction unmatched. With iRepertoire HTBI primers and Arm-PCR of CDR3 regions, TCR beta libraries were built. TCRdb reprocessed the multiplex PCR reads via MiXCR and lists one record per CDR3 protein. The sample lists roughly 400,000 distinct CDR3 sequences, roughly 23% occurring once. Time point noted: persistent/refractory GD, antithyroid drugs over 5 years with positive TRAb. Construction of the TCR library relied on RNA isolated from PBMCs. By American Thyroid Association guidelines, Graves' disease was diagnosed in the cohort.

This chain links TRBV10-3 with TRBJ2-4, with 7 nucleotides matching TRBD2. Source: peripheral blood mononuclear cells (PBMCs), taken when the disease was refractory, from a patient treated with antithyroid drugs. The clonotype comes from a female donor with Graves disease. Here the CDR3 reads CAISARGGEGAKNIQYF. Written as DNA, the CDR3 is TGTGCCATCAGTGCACGTGGGGGGGAAGGGGCCAAAAACATTCAGTACTTC.